The entry below gives a single T cell receptor beta chain sequence along with its context. The target antigen is unknown. The CDR3 is 15 residues long. V dropped 2 bases and J dropped 2; count of bases not matched to a gene: 2. The data were taken from a study of blood T cells in healthy people across ages. Whole-study findings and limits: Since the PBMCs were unsorted, naive and antigen-experienced cells could not be conclusively compared.

The authors ran a second PCR of about 7 to 11 cycles using a sample-barcoded 5' primer and a J-beta primer mix. CDR3-containing paired-end reads numbered at least 2.5 million in each sample. A single record per CDR3 protein comes from TCRdb applying MiXCR to the 5' RACE reads. This table holds roughly 730,000 distinct CDR3 sequences, about 61% found once. The chain is built from TRBV12-3 or TRBV12-4 and TRBJ2-3; 9 bases align to TRBD2. The sequencing sample was made of blood. This sequence originates from a man between 35 and 55 years old in good health. The CDR3 DNA is TGTGCCAGCAGTTTAACTAGCGGGCACACAGATACGCAGTATTTT. This codes for CASSLTSGHTDTQYF.